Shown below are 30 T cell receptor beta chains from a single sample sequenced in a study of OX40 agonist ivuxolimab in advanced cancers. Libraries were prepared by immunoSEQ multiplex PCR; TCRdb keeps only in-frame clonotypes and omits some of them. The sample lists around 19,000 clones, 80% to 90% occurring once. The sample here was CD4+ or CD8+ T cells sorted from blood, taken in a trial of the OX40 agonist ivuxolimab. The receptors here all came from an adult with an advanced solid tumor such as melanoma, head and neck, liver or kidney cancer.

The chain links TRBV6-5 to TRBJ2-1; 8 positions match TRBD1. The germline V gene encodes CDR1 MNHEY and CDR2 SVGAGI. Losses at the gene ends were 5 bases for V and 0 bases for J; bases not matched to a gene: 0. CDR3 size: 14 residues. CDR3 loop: CASSDRGSYNEQFF. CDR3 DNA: TGTGCCAGCAGTGACAGGGGCTCCTACAATGAGCAGTTCTTC.

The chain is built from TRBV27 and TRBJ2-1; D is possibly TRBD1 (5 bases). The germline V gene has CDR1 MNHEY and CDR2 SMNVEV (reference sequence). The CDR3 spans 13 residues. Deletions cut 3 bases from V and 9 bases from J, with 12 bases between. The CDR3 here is CASSFVGAGEQFF. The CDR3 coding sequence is TGTGCCAGCAGTTTTGTAGGGGCAGGTGAGCAGTTCTTC.

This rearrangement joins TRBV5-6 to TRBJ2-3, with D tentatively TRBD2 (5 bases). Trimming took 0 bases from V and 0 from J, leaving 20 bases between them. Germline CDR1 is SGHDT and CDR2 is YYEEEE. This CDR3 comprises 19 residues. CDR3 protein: CASSLVRARTVPSTDTQYF. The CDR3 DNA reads TGTGCCAGCAGCTTGGTGCGGGCCCGGACTGTTCCTAGCACAGATACGCAGTATTTT.

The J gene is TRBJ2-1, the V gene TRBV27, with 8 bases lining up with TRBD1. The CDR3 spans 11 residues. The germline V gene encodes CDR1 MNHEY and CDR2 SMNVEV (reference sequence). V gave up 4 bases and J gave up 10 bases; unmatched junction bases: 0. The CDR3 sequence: CASSWDREQFF. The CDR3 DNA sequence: TGTGCCAGCAGTTGGGACAGGGAGCAGTTCTTC.

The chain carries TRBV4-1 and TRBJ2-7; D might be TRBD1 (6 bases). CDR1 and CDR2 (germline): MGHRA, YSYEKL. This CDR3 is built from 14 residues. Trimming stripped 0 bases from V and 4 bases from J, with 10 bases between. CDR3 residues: CASSQDWGLYEQYF. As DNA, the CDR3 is TGCGCCAGCAGCCAAGATTGGGGGCTATACGAGCAGTACTTC.

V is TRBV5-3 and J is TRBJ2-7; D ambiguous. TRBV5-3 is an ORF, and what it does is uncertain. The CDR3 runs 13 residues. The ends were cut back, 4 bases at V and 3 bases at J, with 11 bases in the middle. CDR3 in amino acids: CARSPRWDYEQYF. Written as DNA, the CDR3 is TGTGCCAGAAGCCCTCGATGGGACTACGAGCAGTACTTC.

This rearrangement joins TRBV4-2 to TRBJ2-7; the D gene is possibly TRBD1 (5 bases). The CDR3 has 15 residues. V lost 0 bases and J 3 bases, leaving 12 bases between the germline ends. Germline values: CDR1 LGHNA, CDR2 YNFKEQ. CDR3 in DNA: TGTGCCAGCAGCCAAGAAATCGGGCAGGGCTACGAGCAGTACTTC. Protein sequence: CASSQEIGQGYEQYF.

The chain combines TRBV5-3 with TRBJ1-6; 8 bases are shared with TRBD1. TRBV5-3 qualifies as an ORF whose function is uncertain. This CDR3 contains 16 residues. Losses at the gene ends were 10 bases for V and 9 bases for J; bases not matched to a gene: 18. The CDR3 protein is CAGGTGPLIHGSPLHF. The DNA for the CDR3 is TGTGCCGGAGGGACAGGCCCCCTTATTCATGGTTCACCCCTCCACTTT.

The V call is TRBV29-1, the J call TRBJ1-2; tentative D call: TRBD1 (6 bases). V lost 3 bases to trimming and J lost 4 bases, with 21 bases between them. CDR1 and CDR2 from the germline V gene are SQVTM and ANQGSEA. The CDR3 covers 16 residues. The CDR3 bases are TGCAGCGTTGATGACCCCCAGGGGATTACAATCTATGGCTACACCTTC. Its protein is CSVDDPQGITIYGYTF. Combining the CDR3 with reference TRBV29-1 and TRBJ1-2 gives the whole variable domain SAVISQKPSRDICQRGTSLTIQCQVDSQVTMMFWYRQQPGQSLTLIATANQGSEATYESGFVIDKFPISRPNLTFSTLTVSNMSPEDSSIYLCSVDDPQGITIYGYTFGSGTRLTVV.

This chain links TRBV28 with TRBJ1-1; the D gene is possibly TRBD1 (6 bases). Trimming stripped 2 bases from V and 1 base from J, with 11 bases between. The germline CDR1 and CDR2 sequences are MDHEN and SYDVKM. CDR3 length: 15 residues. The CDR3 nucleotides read TGTGCCAGCAGTTTAGGACCGACAGGGAACACTGAAGCTTTCTTT. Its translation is CASSLGPTGNTEAFF.

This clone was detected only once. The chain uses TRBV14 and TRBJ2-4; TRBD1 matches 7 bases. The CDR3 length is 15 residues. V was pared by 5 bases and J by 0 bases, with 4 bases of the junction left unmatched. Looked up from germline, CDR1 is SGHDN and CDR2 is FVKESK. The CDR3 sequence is CASSRDSLAKNIQYF. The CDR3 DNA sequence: TGTGCCAGCAGCAGGGACAGTTTAGCCAAAAACATTCAGTACTTC.

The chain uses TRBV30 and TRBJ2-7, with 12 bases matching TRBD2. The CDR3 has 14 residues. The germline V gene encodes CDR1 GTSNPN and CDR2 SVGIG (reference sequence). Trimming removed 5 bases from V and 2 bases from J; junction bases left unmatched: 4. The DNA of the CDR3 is TGTGCCTGGGCCACTAGCGGGAGGCCCTACGAGCAGTACTTC. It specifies CAWATSGRPYEQYF.

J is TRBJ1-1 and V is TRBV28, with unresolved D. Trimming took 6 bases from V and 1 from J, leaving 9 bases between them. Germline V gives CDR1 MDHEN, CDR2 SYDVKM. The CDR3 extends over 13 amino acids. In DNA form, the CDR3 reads TGTGCCAGCAGGGGGTGGGGGAACACTGAAGCTTTCTTT. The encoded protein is CASRGWGNTEAFF.

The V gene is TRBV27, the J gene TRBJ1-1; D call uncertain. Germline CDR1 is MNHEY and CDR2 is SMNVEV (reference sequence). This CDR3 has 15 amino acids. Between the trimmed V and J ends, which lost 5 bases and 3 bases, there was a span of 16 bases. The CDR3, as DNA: TGTGCCAGCAGTCCCCGGACCAGTTGGGACACTGAAGCTTTCTTT. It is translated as CASSPRTSWDTEAFF.

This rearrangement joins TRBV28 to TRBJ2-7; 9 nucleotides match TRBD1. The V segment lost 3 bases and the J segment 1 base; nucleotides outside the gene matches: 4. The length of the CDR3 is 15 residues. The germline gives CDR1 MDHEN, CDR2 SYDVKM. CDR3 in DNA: TGTGCCAGCAGTTTGGCGGGACAGGGTTCCTACGAGCAGTACTTC. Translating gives CASSLAGQGSYEQYF.

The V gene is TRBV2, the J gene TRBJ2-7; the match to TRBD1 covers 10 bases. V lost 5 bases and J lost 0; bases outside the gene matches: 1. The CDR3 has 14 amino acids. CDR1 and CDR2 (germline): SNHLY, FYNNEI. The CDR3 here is CASSRTGGSYEQYF. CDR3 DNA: TGTGCCAGCAGTAGGACAGGGGGCTCCTACGAGCAGTACTTC.

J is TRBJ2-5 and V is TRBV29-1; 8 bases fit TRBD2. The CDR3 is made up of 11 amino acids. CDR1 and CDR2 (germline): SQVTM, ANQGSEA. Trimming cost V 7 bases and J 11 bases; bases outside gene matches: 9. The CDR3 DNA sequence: TGCAGCGCCGGGGGGGGGCGAGAGCAGTACTTC. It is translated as CSAGGGREQYF.

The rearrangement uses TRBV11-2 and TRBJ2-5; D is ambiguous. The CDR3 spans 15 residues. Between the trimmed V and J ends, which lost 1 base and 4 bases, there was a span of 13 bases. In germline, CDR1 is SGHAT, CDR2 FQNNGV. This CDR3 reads CASSLVLGQGETQYF. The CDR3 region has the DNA TGTGCCAGCAGCTTAGTGCTTGGCCAAGGAGAGACCCAGTACTTC.

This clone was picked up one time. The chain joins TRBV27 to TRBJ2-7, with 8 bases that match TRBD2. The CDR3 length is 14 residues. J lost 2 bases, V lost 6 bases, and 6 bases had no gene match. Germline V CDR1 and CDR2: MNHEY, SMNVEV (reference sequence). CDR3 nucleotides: TGTGCCAGCAGACTTAGCGGGAAGGCCTACGAGCAGTACTTC. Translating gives CASRLSGKAYEQYF.

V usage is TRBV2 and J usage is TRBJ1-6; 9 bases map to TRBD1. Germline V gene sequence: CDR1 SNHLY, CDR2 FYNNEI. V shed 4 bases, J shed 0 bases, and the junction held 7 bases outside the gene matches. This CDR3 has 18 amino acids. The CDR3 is CASSVPGTGSSYNSPLHF. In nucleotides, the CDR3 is TGTGCCAGCAGTGTACCCGGGACAGGGAGCTCCTATAATTCACCCCTCCACTTT.

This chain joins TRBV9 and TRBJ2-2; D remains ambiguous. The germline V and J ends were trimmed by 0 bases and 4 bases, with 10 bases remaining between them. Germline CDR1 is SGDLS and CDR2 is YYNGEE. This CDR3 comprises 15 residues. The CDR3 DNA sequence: TGTGCCAGCAGCGTAGTGGAACGAGGCACCGGGGAGCTGTTTTTT. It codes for CASSVVERGTGELFF.

The CDR3 protein is CASSLNGGNYEQYF. In DNA, the CDR3 is TGTGCCAGCAGCTTAAACGGGGGGAACTACGAGCAGTACTTC. The gene calls are TRBV13 and TRBJ2-7; the match to TRBD2 covers 7 bases. The junction had 4 bases not matched to a gene; V was cut back by 2 bases and J by 3 bases. Germline lookup yields CDR1 PRHDT and CDR2 FYEKMQ (reference sequence). This CDR3 is built from 14 residues.

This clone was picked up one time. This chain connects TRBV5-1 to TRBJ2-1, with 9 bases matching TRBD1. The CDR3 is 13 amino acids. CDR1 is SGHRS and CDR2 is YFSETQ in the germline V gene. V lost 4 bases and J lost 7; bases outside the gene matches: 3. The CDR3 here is CASSPDRGNEQFF. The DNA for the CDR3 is TGCGCCAGCAGCCCGGACAGGGGAAATGAGCAGTTCTTC. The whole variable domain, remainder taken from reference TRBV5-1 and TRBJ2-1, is KAGVTQTPRYLIKTRGQQVTLSCSPISGHRSVSWYQQTPGQGLQFLFEYFSETQRNKGNFPGRFSGRQFSNSRSEMNVSTLELGDSALYLCASSPDRGNEQFFGPGTRLTVL.

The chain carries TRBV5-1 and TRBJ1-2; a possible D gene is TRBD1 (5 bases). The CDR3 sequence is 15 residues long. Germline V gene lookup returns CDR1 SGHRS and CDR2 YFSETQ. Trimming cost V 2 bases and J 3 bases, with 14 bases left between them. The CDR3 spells CASSFVPTEHYGYTF. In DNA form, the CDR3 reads TGCGCCAGCAGCTTTGTCCCGACAGAGCACTATGGCTACACCTTC.

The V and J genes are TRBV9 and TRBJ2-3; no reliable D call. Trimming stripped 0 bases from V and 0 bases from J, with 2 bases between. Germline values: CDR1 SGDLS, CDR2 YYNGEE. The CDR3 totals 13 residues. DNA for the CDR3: TGTGCCAGCAGCGTAGTTAGCACAGATACGCAGTATTTT. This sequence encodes CASSVVSTDTQYF.

The CDR3 region is CASSFGQNYEQYF. In DNA form, the CDR3 reads TGTGCCAGCAGTTTTGGACAGAACTACGAGCAGTACTTC. The chain has TRBV27 and TRBJ2-7; D is possibly TRBD1 (6 bases). V shed 3 bases and J shed 3 bases, with 9 bases lying between them. The CDR3 length is 13 residues. Germline V gene data show CDR1 as MNHEY and CDR2 as SMNVEV (reference sequence).

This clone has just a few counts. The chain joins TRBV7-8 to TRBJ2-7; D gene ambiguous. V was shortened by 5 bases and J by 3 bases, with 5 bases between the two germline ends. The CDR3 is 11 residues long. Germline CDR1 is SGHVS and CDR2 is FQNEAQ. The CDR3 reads CASSPGYEQYF. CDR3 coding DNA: TGTGCCAGCAGCCCCGGCTACGAGCAGTACTTC.

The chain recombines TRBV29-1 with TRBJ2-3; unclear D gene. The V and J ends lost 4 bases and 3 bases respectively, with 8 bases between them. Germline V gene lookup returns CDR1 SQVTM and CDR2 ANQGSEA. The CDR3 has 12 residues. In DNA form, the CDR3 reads TGCAGCGTTGTCGGGCTAACAGATACGCAGTATTTT. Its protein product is CSVVGLTDTQYF.

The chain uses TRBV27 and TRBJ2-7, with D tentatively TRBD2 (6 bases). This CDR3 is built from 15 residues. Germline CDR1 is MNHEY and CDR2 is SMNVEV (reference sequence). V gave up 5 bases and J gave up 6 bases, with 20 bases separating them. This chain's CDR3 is CASSPFFTAEGEQYF. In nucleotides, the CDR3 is TGTGCCAGCAGTCCATTCTTCACGGCGGAGGGCGAGCAGTACTTC.

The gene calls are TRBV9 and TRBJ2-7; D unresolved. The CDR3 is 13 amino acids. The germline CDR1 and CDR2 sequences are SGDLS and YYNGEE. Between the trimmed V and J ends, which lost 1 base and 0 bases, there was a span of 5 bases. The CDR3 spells CASSVQPSYEQYF. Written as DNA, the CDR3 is TGTGCCAGCAGCGTACAGCCCTCCTACGAGCAGTACTTC. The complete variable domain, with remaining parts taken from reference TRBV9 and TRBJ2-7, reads DSGVTQTPKHLITATGQRVTLRCSPRSGDLSVYWYQQSLDQGLQFLIQYYNGEERAKGNILERFSAQQFPDLHSELNLSSLELGDSALYFCASSVQPSYEQYFGPGTRLTVT.